This T cell receptor (beta chain) originates from a study of persistence of HIV-infected CD4 T cells. About the research overall: Median time on suppressive ART was 7 to 9 years.

This clone appeared a single time. What it binds is unknown. The libraries were made with immunoSEQ version 4 in survey mode. Profiled with immunoSEQ multiplex PCR; TCRdb holds only in-frame clones, not every one. The data hold just over 35,000 clones, with 70% to 90% observed a single time. An overlapping HIV-1 Gag peptide pool stimulated these cells at 0.85 to 1 ug/peptide/mL. CD40L-negative CD69-negative CD45RO-high memory CD4+ T cells were sorted as populations depleted of antigen-responding cells. CD4+ T cell counts exceeded 400 cells/uL; CMV serology was positive. Stimulated PBMCs had first been depleted of CD8+ T cells. This CDR3 has 16 residues. Germline values: CDR1 MNHEY, CDR2 SVGAGI. Unmatched junction bases numbered 11, after V lost 4 bases and J lost 10 bases.

The TCR originated in an adult with HIV. The donor label of this sample is uncertain. The sample in question was cultured CD4+ T cells from PBMCs, obtained from a patient who received antiretroviral therapy. The chain links TRBV6-5 to TRBJ1-6; 9 bases match TRBD1. DNA of the CDR3: TGTGCCAGCAGTTCTCCCTGGGGACAGGGCCAATCACCCCTCCACTTT. It encodes CASSSPWGQGQSPLHF.